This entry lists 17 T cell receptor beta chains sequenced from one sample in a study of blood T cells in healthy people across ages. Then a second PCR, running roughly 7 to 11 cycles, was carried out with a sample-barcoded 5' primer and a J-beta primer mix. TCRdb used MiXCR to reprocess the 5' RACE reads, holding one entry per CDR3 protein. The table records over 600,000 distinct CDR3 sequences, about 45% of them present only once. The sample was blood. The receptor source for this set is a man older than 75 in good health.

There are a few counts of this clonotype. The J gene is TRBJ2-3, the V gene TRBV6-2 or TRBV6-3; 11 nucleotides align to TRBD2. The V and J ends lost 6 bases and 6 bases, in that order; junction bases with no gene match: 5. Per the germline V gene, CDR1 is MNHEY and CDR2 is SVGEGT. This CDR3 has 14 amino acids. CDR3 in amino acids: CASRLAGDRDTQYF. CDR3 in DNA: TGTGCCAGCAGACTAGCGGGAGACAGGGATACGCAGTATTTT.

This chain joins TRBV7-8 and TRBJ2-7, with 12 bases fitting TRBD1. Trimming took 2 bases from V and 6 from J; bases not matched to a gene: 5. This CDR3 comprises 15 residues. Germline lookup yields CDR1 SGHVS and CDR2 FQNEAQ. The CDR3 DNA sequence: TGTGCCAGCAGCTTATCGGGACAGGGGGCCTCCGAGCAGTACTTC. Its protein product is CASSLSGQGASEQYF.

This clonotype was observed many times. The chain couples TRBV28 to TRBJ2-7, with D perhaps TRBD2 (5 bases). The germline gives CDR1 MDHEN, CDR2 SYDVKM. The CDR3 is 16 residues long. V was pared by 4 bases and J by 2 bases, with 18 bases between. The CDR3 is CASSSYRTRDPYEQYF. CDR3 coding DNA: TGTGCCAGCAGTTCCTATCGGACTCGGGATCCCTACGAGCAGTACTTC.

CDR3: CASRRVLRRQETQYF. In DNA form, the CDR3 reads TGTGCCAGCAGACGGGTTCTGAGGCGGCAAGAGACCCAGTACTTC. The rearrangement links TRBV28 to TRBJ2-5; D gene uncertain. This CDR3 comprises 15 residues. The germline gives CDR1 MDHEN, CDR2 SYDVKM. V lost 6 bases and J 2 bases, leaving 16 bases between the germline ends.

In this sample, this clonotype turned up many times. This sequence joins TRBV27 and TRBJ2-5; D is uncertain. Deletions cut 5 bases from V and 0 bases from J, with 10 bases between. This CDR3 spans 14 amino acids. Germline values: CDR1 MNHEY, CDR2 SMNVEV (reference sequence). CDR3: CASSPNRNQETQYF. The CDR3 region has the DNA TGTGCCAGCAGTCCAAACAGAAACCAAGAGACCCAGTACTTC.

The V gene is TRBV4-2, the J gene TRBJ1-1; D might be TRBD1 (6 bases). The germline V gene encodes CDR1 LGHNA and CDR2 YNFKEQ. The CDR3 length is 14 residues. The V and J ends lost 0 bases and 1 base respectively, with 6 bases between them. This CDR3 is CASSQEGGNTEAFF. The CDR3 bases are TGTGCCAGCAGCCAAGAAGGGGGGAACACTGAAGCTTTCTTT.

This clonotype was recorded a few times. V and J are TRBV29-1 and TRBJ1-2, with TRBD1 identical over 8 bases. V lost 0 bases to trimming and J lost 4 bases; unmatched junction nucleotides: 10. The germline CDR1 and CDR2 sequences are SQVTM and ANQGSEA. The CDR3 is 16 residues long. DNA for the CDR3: TGCAGCGTTGAAGATAATTGGCAGGGGGCGACCTATGGCTACACCTTC. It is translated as CSVEDNWQGATYGYTF.

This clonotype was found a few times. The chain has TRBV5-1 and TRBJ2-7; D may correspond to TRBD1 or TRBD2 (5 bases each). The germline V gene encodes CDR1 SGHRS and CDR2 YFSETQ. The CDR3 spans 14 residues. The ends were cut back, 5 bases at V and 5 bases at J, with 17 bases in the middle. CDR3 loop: CASRKTDGGHEQYF. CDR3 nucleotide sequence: TGCGCCAGCAGAAAGACAGACGGCGGGCACGAGCAGTACTTC.

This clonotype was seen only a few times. The CDR3 nucleotides are TGTGCCAGCAGCCAATGGGGTAACACCGGGGAGCTGTTTTTT. It translates to CASSQWGNTGELFF. This sequence joins TRBV6-5 and TRBJ2-2; D uncertain. This CDR3 contains 14 residues. In germline, CDR1 is MNHEY, CDR2 SVGAGI. V was trimmed by 6 bases and J by 2 bases, leaving 10 bases between them.

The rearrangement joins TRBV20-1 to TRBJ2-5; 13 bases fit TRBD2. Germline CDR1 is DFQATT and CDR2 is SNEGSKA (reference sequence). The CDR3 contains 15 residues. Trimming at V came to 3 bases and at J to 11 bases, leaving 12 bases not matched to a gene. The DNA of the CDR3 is TGCAGTGCTAGTATGGAGACTAGCGGGAGGCATGAGCAGTACTTC. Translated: CSASMETSGRHEQYF.

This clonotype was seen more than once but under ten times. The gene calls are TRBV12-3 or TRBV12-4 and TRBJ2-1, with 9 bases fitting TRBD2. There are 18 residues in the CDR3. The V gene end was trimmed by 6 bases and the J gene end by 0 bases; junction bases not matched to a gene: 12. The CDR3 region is CASRGWREGRSSYNEQFF. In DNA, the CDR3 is TGTGCCAGCAGGGGGTGGCGGGAGGGCCGGAGCTCCTACAATGAGCAGTTCTTC.

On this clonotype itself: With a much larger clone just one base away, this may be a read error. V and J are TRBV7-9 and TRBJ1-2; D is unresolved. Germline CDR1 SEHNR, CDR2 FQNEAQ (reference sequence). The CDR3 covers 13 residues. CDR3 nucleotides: TGTGCCAGCAGCTCCGCGGCTATCTATGGCTGCACCTTC. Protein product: CASSSAAIYGCTF.

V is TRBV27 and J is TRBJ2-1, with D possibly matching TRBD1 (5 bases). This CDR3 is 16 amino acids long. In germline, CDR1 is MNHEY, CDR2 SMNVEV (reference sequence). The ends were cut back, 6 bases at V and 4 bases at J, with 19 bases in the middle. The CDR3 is CASSPRVGIVYNEQFF. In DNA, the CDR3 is TGTGCCAGCAGCCCCAGGGTAGGGATAGTTTACAATGAGCAGTTCTTC.

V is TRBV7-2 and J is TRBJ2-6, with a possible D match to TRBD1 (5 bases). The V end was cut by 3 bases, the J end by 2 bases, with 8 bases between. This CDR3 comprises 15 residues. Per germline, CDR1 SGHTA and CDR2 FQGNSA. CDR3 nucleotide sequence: TGTGCCAGCAGCTTTCAGGGTCCTGGGGCCAACGTCCTGACTTTC. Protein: CASSFQGPGANVLTF.

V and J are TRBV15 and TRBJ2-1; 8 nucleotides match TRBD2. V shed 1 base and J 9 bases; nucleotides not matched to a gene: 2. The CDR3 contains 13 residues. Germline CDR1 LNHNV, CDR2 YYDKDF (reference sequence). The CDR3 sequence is CATSRGTSPEQFF. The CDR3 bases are TGTGCCACCAGCAGAGGGACTAGCCCTGAGCAGTTCTTC. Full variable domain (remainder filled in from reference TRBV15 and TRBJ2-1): DAMVIQNPRYQVTQFGKPVTLSCSQTLNHNVMYWYQQKSSQAPKLLFHYYDKDFNNEADTPDNFQSRRPNTSFCFLDIRSPGLGDTAMYLCATSRGTSPEQFFGPGTRLTVL.

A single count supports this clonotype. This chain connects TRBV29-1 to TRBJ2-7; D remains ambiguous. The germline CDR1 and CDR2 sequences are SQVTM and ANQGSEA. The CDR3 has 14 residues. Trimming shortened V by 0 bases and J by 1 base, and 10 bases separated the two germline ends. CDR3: CSVEDPGRSYEQYF. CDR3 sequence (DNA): TGCAGCGTTGAAGATCCTGGCAGATCCTACGAGCAGTACTTC.

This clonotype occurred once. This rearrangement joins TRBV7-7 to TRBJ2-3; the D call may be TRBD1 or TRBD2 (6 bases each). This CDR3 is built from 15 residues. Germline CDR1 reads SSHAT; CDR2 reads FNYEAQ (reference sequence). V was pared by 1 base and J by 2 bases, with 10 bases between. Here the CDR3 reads CASSLGGAITDTQYF. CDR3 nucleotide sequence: TGTGCCAGCAGCTTAGGGGGGGCGATCACAGATACGCAGTATTTT.